This record covers a single T cell receptor beta chain. The antigen remains undetermined. Unmatched junction bases numbered 12, after V lost 4 bases and J lost 6 bases. The CDR3 is 17 amino acids. Germline-derived CDR1 and CDR2 are LGHDT and YNNKEL (reference sequence). RNA, at roughly 0.5 to 1 ug, was reverse transcribed with random hexamers. A single record per CDR3 protein comes from TCRdb applying MiXCR to the immunoSEQ multiplex PCR reads. The sample consists of some 260,000 distinct CDR3 sequences, approximately 85% of them appearing once. This specimen belongs to a study of CD8 T cells in Susac syndrome. Blood CD8+ and CD4+ T cells underwent high-throughput TCR beta sequencing. Whole-study results and caveats: As the study acknowledged, the number of individuals in its TCR sequencing and HLA analysis was relatively small.

The sequence was collected from a human donor with multiple sclerosis. Sequencing was done on a sample of CD8+ T cells from PBMCs. This rearrangement joins TRBV3-1 to TRBJ2-7; TRBD2 matches at 13 bases. DNA of the CDR3: TGTGCCAGCAGCCCACCTGGACTAGCGGGAGACTCAGTCGAGCAGTACTTC. The encoded protein is CASSPPGLAGDSVEQYF.